The 5 T cell receptor beta chains presented below share a single source sample, sequenced in a study of T cells in Graves' hyperthyroidism and ophthalmopathy. The CDR3 regions of TCR beta were amplified from RNA transcripts. The TCR CDR3 first-round RT-PCR relied on the HTBI primer set. TCRdb re-called the multiplex PCR reads with MiXCR, one entry per CDR3 protein. The sample lists 500,000 to 550,000 distinct CDR3 sequences, roughly 20% occurring once. The sequencing sample was made of blood. The receptors stem from a man younger than 35 with Graves' hyperthyroidism.

In this sample, this clonotype turned up many times. The gene calls are TRBV2 and TRBJ2-4; TRBD1 aligns across 11 bases. The CDR3 spans 13 residues. The junction had 3 bases not matched to a gene; V was cut back by 6 bases and J by 8 bases. CDR1 and CDR2 from the germline V gene are SNHLY and FYNNEI. The CDR3 DNA is TGTGCCAGCAGGGACAGGGGGCGAGACATTCAGTACTTC. Its translation is CASRDRGRDIQYF.

The table lists this clonotype with many counts. The chain links TRBV13 to TRBJ2-6, with D possibly being TRBD1 (6 bases). V lost 5 bases and J lost 0, with 14 bases in between. The CDR3 length is 17 residues. Germline CDR1 is PRHDT and CDR2 is FYEKMQ (reference sequence). In nucleotides, the CDR3 is TGTGCCAGCAGCCCAGGGGCAGCCGGCTCTGGGGCCAACGTCCTGACTTTC. This gives the protein CASSPGAAGSGANVLTF.

The chain combines TRBV9 with TRBJ1-2; no firm D call. The V end was cut by 1 base, the J end by 4 bases, with 8 bases between. Germline CDR1 SGDLS, CDR2 YYNGEE. This CDR3 contains 13 residues. This CDR3 is CASSVTEGYGYTF. The CDR3 nucleotides are TGTGCCAGCAGCGTAACAGAGGGCTATGGCTACACCTTC.

The chain recombines TRBV5-6 with TRBJ1-6, with D hard to call. The germline V and J ends were trimmed by 0 bases and 10 bases, with 14 bases remaining between them. This CDR3 has 15 residues. CDR1 is SGHDT and CDR2 is YYEEEE in the germline V gene. CDR3 loop: CASSLAGGRGSPLHF. The CDR3 nucleotides are TGTGCCAGCAGCTTGGCGGGTGGGCGCGGGTCACCCCTCCACTTT.

The sample holds many counts of this clonotype. The chain has TRBV11-2 and TRBJ1-1; possible D gene TRBD1, 5 bases. The germline V gene has CDR1 SGHAT and CDR2 FQNNGV. The V end was cut by 5 bases, the J end by 7 bases, with 14 bases between. The CDR3 has 13 amino acids. The CDR3 region is CASSVLPGYEAFF. The CDR3 coding sequence is TGTGCCAGCAGCGTACTCCCAGGGTATGAAGCTTTCTTT.